The 8 T cell receptor beta chains below all came from one sample that was sequenced in a study of OX40 agonist ivuxolimab in advanced cancers. TCRdb's table, derived via immunoSEQ multiplex PCR, lists solely in-frame clones and lacks some. This table has about 3,400 clones, around 81% appearing once. The sample here was CD4+ or CD8+ T cells sorted from blood, taken in a trial of the OX40 agonist ivuxolimab. The receptors shown here come from an adult with an advanced solid tumor such as melanoma, head and neck, liver or kidney cancer.

Here the CDR3 DNA reads TGTGCCAGCAGCCCCCTTCCGGGAGTCAATGAGCAGTTCTTC. This translates into CASSPLPGVNEQFF. The gene calls are TRBV6-5 and TRBJ2-1; D is possibly TRBD2 (6 bases). Germline CDR1 reads MNHEY; CDR2 reads SVGAGI. Trimming left V 6 bases short and J 6 bases short, with 15 bases between. The CDR3 length is 14 residues.

V usage is TRBV7-6 and J usage is TRBJ1-1; 9 bases align to TRBD1. Unmatched junction bases numbered 4, after V lost 3 bases and J lost 5 bases. Germline V CDR1 and CDR2: SGHVS, FNYEAQ. The CDR3 contains 14 residues. CDR3 protein: CASSFGQGRTEAFF. The DNA for the CDR3 is TGTGCCAGCAGCTTCGGACAGGGGAGGACTGAAGCTTTCTTT.

The count of this clone is one. The rearrangement joins TRBV19 to TRBJ1-5; D may be TRBD1 (5 bases). Deletions cut 4 bases from V and 4 bases from J, with 8 bases between. The CDR3 contains 13 residues. Germline CDR1 LNHDA, CDR2 SQIVND (reference sequence). The CDR3 bases are TGTGCCAGTAGTACGGACATTAATCAGCCCCAGCATTTT. This sequence encodes CASSTDINQPQHF. Full variable domain (remainder filled in from reference TRBV19 and TRBJ1-5): DGGITQSPKYLFRKEGQNVTLSCEQNLNHDAMYWYRQDPGQGLRLIYYSQIVNDFQKGDIAEGYSVSREKKESFPLTVTSAQKNPTAFYLCASSTDINQPQHFGDGTRLSIL.

The chain uses TRBV19 and TRBJ2-1, with TRBD2 identical over 11 bases. The CDR3 runs to 15 residues. With V trimmed by 6 bases and J by 6 bases, 7 bases remained unmatched. The germline CDR1 and CDR2 sequences are LNHDA and SQIVND (reference sequence). CDR3 nucleotides: TGTGCCAGTAGGACCGGGACTAGCGGAAGCAATGAGCAGTTCTTC. Translated: CASRTGTSGSNEQFF. Drawing the rest from reference TRBV19 and TRBJ2-1, the complete variable domain is DGGITQSPKYLFRKEGQNVTLSCEQNLNHDAMYWYRQDPGQGLRLIYYSQIVNDFQKGDIAEGYSVSREKKESFPLTVTSAQKNPTAFYLCASRTGTSGSNEQFFGPGTRLTVL.

The rearrangement uses TRBV7-2 and TRBJ2-3; TRBD1 matches 9 bases. The CDR3 consists of 15 residues. Germline CDR1 reads SGHTA; CDR2 reads FQGNSA. V dropped 6 bases and J dropped 4; count of bases not matched to a gene: 8. The CDR3 protein is CASSPTGGRADTQYF. The CDR3 region has the DNA TGTGCCAGCAGTCCTACAGGGGGCAGAGCAGATACGCAGTATTTT. The full variable domain, its missing parts supplied by reference TRBV7-2 and TRBJ2-3, is GAGVSQSPSNKVTEKGKDVELRCDPISGHTALYWYRQSLGQGLEFLIYFQGNSAPDKSGLPSDRFSAERTGGSVSTLTIQRTQQEDSAVYLCASSPTGGRADTQYFGPGTRLTVL.

Of note for this clone: Germline and junction disagree at one end, which may indicate a read error. The CDR3 region is CASSLGETALGNEQFF. DNA for the CDR3: TGTGCCAGCAGTTTAGGAGAGACAGCTTTGGGCAATGAGCAGTTCTTC. V and J are TRBV7-2 and TRBJ2-1; D may be TRBD1 (5 bases). This CDR3 contains 16 residues. Per the germline V gene, CDR1 is SGHTA and CDR2 is FQGNSA.

This CDR3 is CASSLGLAGGDIIWETQYF. The CDR3 DNA is TGTGCCAGCAGCCTCGGACTAGCGGGGGGCGATATTATTTGGGAGACCCAGTACTTC. The rearrangement joins TRBV5-6 to TRBJ2-5, with 14 positions matching TRBD2. Unmatched junction bases numbered 16, after V lost 4 bases and J lost 5 bases. Germline CDR1 reads SGHDT; CDR2 reads YYEEEE. CDR3 length: 19 residues.

Only one count was recorded for this clone. The CDR3 DNA reads TGTGCCAGCAGTCTGGCTGACACTGAAGCTTTCTTT. It encodes CASSLADTEAFF. This chain uses TRBV6-5 with TRBJ1-1; D is undetermined. Germline V gene data show CDR1 as MNHEY and CDR2 as SVGAGI. V dropped 5 bases and J dropped 3 bases, with 7 bases sitting between them. The CDR3 spans 12 residues.